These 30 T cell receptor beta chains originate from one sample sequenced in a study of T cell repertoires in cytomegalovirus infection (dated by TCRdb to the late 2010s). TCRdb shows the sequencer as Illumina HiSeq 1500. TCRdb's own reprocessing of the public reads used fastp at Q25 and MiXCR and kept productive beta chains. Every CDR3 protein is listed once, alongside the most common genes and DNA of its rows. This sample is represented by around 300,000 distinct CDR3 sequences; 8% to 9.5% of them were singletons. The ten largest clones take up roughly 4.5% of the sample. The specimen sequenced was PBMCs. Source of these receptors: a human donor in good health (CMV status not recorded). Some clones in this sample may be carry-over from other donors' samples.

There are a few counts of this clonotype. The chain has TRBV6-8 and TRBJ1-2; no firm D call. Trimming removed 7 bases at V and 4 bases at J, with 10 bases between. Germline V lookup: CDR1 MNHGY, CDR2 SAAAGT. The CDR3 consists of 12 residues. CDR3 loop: CASNQGPYGYTF. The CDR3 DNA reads TGTGCCAGCAACCAAGGGCCCTATGGCTACACCTTC.

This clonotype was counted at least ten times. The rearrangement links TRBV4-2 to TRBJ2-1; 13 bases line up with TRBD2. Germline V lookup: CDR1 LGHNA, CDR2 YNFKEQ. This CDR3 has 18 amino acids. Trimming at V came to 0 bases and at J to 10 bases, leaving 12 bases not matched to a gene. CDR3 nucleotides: TGTGCCAGCAGCCAAGATAGTGTGACTAGCGGGGGGCTCGGGGAGCAGTTCTTC. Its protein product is CASSQDSVTSGGLGEQFF.

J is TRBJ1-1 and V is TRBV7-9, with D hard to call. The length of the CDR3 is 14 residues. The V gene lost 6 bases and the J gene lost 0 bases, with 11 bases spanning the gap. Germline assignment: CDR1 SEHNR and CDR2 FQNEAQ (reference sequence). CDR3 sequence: CASSSAAVNTEAFF. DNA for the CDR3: TGTGCCAGCAGTTCTGCCGCGGTGAACACTGAAGCTTTCTTT.

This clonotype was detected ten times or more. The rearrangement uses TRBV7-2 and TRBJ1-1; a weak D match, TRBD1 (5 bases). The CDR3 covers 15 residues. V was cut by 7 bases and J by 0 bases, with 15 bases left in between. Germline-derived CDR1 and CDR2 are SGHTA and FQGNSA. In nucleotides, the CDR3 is TGTGCCAGCACCACAGAGGGGCTCATGAACACTGAAGCTTTCTTT. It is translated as CASTTEGLMNTEAFF.

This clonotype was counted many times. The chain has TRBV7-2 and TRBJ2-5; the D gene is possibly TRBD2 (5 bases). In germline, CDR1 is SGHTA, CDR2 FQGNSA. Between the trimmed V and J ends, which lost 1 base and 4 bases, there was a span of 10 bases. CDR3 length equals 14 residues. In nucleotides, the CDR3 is TGTGCCAGCAGCTTAGGGCTAGCAGTAGAGACCCAGTACTTC. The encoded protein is CASSLGLAVETQYF.

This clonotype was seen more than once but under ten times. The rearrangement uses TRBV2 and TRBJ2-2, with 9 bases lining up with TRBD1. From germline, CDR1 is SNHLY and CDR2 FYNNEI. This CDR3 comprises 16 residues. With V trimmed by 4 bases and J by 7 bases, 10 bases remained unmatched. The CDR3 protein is CASSGRDRVNVGELFF. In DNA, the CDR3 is TGTGCCAGCAGTGGCCGGGACAGGGTTAATGTCGGGGAGCTGTTTTTT.

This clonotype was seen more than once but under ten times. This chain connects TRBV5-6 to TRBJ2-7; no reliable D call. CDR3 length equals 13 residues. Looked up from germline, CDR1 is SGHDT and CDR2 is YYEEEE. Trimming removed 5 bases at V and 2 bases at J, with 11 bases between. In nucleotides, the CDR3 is TGTGCCAGCAGAAAACAAGGAACCTACGAGCAGTACTTC. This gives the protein CASRKQGTYEQYF.

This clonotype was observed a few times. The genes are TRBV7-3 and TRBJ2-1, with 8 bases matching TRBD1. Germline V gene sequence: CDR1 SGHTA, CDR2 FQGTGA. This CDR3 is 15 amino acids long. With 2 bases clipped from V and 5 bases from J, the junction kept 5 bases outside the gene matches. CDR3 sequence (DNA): TGTGCCAGCAGCTTAGTAGTGGACAGGGACAATGAGCAGTTCTTC. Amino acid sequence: CASSLVVDRDNEQFF.

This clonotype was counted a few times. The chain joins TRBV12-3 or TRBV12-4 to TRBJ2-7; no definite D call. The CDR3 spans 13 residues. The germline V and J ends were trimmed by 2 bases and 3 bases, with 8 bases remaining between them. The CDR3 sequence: CASSLSTYYEQYF. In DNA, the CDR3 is TGTGCCAGCAGTTTAAGTACATACTACGAGCAGTACTTC.

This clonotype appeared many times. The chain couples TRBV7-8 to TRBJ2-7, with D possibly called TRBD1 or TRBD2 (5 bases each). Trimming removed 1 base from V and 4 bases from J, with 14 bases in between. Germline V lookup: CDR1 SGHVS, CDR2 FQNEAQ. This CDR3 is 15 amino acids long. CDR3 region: CASSLEQGEGYEQYF. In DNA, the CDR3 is TGTGCCAGCAGCTTAGAGCAGGGCGAGGGGTACGAGCAGTACTTC.

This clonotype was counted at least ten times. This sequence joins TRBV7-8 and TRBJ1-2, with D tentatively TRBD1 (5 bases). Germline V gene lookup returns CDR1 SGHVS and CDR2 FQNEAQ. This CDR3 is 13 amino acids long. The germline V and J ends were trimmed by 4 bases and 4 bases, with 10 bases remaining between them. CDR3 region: CASSSGHIYGYTF. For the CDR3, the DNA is TGTGCCAGCAGCTCAGGACACATCTATGGCTACACCTTC.

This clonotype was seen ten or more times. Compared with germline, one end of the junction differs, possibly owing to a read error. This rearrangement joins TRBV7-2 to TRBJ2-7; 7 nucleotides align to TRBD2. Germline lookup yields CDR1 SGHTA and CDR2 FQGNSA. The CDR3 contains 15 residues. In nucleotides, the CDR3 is TGTGCCACCAGCCAGGGACTAATCCTCTCCTACGAGCAGTACTTC. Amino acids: CATSQGLILSYEQYF.

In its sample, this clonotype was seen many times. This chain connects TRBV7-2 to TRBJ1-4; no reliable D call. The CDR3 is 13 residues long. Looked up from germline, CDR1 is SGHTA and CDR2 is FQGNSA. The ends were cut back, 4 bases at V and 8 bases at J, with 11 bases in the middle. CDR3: CASSSLSREKLFF. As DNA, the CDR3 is TGTGCCAGCAGCTCCCTCAGTCGGGAAAAACTGTTTTTT. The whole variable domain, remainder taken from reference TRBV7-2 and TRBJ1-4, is GAGVSQSPSNKVTEKGKDVELRCDPISGHTALYWYRQSLGQGLEFLIYFQGNSAPDKSGLPSDRFSAERTGGSVSTLTIQRTQQEDSAVYLCASSSLSREKLFFGSGTQLSVL.

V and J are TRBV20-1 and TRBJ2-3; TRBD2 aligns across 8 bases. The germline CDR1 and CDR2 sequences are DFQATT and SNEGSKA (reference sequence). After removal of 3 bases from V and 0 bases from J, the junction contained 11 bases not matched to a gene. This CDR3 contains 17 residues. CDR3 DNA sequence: TGCAGTGCTAGGCCCCAATTACTAGCGGCTAGCACAGATACGCAGTATTTT. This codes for CSARPQLLAASTDTQYF.

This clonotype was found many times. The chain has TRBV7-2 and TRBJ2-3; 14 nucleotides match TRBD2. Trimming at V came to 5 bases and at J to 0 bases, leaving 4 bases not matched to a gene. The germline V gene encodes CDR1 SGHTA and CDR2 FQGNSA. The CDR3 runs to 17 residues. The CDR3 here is CASSRWTSGGSTDTQYF. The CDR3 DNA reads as TGTGCCAGCAGCCGTTGGACTAGCGGGGGGAGCACAGATACGCAGTATTTT.

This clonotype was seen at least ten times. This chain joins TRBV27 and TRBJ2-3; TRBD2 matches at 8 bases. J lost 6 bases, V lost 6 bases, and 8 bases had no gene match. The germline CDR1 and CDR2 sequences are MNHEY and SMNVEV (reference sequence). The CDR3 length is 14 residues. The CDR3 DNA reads TGTGCCAGCAGCAAGTTAGCGGGAAGGGATACGCAGTATTTT. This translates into CASSKLAGRDTQYF.

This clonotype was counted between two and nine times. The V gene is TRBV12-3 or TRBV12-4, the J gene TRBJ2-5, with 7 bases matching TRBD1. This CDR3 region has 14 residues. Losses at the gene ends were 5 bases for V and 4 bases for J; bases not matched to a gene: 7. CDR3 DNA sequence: TGTGCCAGCAGTAAAGACAGGGATCGAGAGACCCAGTACTTC. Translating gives CASSKDRDRETQYF.

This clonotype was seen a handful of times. CDR3 in DNA: TGTGCCAGCAGTGAGGGCGGGGAGGGCTACACCTTC. Its translation: CASSEGGEGYTF. The J gene is TRBJ1-2, the V gene TRBV25-1; no reliable D call. CDR1 and CDR2 from the germline V gene are MGHDK and SYGVNS. V was trimmed by 3 bases and J by 8 bases, leaving 10 bases between them. This CDR3 comprises 12 residues.

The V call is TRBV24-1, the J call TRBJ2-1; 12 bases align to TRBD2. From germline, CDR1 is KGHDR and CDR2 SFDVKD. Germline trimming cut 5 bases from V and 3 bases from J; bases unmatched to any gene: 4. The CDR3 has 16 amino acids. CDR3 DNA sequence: TGTGCCACCAGTGTCGCGACTAGCGGGGGCTACAATGAGCAGTTCTTC. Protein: CATSVATSGGYNEQFF.

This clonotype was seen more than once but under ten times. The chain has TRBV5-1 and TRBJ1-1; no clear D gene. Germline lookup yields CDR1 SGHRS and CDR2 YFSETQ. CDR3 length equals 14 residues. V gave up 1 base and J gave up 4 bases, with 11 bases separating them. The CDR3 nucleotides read TGCGCCAGCAGCTTGCAGACGCAGGCCACTGAAGCTTTCTTT. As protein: CASSLQTQATEAFF.

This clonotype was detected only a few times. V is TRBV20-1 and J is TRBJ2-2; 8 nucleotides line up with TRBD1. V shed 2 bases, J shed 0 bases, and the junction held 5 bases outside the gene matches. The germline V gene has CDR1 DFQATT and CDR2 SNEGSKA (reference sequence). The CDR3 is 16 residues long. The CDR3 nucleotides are TGCAGTGCTAGACGCCAGGACAGGGCGAACACCGGGGAGCTGTTTTTT. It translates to CSARRQDRANTGELFF.

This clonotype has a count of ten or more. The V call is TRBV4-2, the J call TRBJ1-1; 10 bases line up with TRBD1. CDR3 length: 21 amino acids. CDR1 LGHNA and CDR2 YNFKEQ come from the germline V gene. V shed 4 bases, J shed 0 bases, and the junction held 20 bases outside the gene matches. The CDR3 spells CASSPWDRGKSWAKLNTEAFF. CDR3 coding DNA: TGTGCCAGCAGCCCGTGGGACAGGGGAAAGTCTTGGGCCAAACTGAACACTGAAGCTTTCTTT.

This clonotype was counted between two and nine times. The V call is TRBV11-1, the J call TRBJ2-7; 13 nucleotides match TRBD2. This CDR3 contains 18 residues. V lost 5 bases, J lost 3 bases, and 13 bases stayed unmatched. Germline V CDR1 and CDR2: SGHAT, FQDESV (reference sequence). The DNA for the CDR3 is TGTGCCAGCAGCAAGGGACAGGGGGGACTAGCGGGGAACTACGAGCAGTACTTC. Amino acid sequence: CASSKGQGGLAGNYEQYF.

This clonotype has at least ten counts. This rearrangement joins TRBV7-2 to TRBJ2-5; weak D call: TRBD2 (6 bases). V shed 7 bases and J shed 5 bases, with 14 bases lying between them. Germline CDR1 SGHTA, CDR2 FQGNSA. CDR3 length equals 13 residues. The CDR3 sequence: CASTYPAGETQYF. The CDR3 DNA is TGTGCCAGCACATATCCCGCGGGGGAGACCCAGTACTTC.

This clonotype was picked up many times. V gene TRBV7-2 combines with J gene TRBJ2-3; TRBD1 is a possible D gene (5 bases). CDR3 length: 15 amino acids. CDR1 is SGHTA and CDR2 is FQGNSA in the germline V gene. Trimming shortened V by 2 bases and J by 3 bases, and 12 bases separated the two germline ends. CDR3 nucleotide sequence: TGTGCCAGCAGCTTAAGGGCAGGGATTACAGATACGCAGTATTTT. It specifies CASSLRAGITDTQYF.

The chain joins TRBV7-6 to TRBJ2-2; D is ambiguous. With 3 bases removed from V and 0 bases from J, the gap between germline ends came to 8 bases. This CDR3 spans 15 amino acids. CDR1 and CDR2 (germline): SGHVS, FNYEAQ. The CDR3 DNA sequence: TGTGCCAGCAGCTTGGGGAAGTCGAACACCGGGGAGCTGTTTTTT. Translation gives CASSLGKSNTGELFF.

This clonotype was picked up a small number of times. The CDR3 DNA follows: TGTGCCAGCAGCTTAGCCCATAGGGACTTTACCTACGAGCAGTACTTC. This gives the protein CASSLAHRDFTYEQYF. The J gene is TRBJ2-7, the V gene TRBV7-2; the D gene is possibly TRBD2 (6 bases). CDR3 length: 16 residues. V was pared by 0 bases and J by 2 bases, with 14 bases between. The germline CDR1 and CDR2 sequences are SGHTA and FQGNSA.

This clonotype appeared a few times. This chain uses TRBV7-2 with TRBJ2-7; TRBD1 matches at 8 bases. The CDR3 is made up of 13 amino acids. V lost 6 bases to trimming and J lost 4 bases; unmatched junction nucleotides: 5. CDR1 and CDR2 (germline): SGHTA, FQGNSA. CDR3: CASSRQGKYEQYF. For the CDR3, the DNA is TGTGCCAGCAGTCGACAGGGGAAGTACGAGCAGTACTTC.

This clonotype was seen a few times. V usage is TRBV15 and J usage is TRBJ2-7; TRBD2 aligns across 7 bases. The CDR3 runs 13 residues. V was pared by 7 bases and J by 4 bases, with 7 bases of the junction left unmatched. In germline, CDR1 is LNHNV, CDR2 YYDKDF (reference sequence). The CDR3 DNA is TGTGCCACCACCCCCGGGAGGACGTACGAGCAGTACTTC. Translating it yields CATTPGRTYEQYF.

The CDR3 DNA is TGTGCCAGCAGTTTGCTTCCCGACGCCTACAATGAGCAGTTCTTC. Translating it yields CASSLLPDAYNEQFF. The chain combines TRBV27 with TRBJ2-1; D not resolved. Germline V gives CDR1 MNHEY, CDR2 SMNVEV (reference sequence). The V end was cut by 3 bases, the J end by 2 bases, with 11 bases between. The CDR3 extends over 15 amino acids.